This record looks at one TCR beta chain sequence and its context. Its specificity is unknown. This specimen belongs to a study of cytotoxic CD8 clonotypes in ibrutinib-treated CLL. Background on the study: It was after a median about 11 months of treatment, range 6 to 36, that response samples were taken. Study observations and caveats: Few clonotypes were public, and these shrank or held steady under treatment. Clonality was higher at baseline than in age-matched healthy donors and tracked circulating CD8+ T-cell counts.

Using immunoSEQ multiplex PCR, the repertoire was profiled, and TCRdb retains in-frame clones only, with some absent. The table includes about 120,000 clones, 45% to 65% detected once. The sequence came from a human donor with chronic lymphocytic leukemia. The specimen was PBMCs, collected after 24 months of ibrutinib treatment.

CDR3 loop: CASARGNTGELFF. Here the CDR3 DNA reads TGCGCCAGCGCCCGGGGAAACACCGGGGAGCTGTTTTTT. The chain links TRBV5-1 to TRBJ2-2; the D gene is possibly TRBD2 (5 bases). The CDR3 runs 13 residues. CDR1 SGHRS and CDR2 YFSETQ come from the germline V gene. Trimming took off 7 bases at V and 2 bases at J, with 9 bases between the two ends.